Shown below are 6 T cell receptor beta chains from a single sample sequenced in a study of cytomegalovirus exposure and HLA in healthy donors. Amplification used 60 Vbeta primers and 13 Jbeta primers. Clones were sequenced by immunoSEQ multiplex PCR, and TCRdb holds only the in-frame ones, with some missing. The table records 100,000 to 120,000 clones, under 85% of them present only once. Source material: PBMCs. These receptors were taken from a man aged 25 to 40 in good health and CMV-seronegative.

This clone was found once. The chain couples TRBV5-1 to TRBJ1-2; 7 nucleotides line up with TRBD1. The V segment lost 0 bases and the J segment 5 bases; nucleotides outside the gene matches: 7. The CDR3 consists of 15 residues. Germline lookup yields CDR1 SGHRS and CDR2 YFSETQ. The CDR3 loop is CASSLGGARGYGYTF. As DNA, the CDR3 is TGCGCCAGCAGCTTGGGTGGGGCCAGGGGGTATGGCTACACCTTC.

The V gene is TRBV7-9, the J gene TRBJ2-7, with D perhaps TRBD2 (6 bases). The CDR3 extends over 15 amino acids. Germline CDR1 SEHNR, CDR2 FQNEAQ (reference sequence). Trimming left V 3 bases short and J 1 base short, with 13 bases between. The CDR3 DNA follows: TGTGCCAGCAGCTTCCACCGGGACTGGTCCTACGAGCAGTACTTC. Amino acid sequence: CASSFHRDWSYEQYF.

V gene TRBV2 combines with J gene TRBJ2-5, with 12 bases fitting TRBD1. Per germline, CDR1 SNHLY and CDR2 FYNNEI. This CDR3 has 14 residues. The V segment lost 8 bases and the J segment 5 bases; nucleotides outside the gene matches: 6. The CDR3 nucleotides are TGTGCCAGCTGCCGGGACAGGGGGCTTGAGACCCAGTACTTC. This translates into CASCRDRGLETQYF.

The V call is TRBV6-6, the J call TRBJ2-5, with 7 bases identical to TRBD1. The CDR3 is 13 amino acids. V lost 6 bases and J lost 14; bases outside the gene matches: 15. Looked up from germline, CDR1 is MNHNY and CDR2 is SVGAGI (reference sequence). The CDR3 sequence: CASSVTPRTGPYF. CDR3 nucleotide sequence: TGTGCCAGCAGCGTAACCCCGCGGACAGGCCCATACTTC.

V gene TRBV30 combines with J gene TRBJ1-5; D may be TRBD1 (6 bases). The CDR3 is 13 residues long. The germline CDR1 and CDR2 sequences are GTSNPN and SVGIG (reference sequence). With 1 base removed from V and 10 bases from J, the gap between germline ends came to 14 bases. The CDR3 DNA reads TGTGCCTGGAGTGAGGAGCGGGACACCCCCCAGCATTTT. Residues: CAWSEERDTPQHF.

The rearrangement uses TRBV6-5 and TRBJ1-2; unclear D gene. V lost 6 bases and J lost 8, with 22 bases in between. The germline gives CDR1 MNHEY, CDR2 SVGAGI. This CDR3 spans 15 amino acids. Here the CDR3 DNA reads TGTGCCAGCAGACGTACCGGGAGCTTATTCGGGGGCTACACCTTC. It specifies CASRRTGSLFGGYTF.